This TCR beta chain was sequenced during a study of blood T cell repertoires in COVID-19 (dated by TCRdb to about 2020). At the level of the whole study: The collaborator samples originated in the United States, Italy and Spain and spanned the acute and convalescent phases of COVID-19. The sample metadata nearly always contained a de-identified subject ID, COVID-19 status, age in years and sex. The dataset comprised deeply sampled blood TCRbeta repertoires from subjects exposed to, actively infected with, or recovered from COVID-19. The samples were drawn from the first 160 participants of the ongoing ImmuneRACE study and from more than 1,000 subjects provided by 6 global collaborators. Where available, HLA class I and class II types were taken from metadata supplied by the sample provider and were not determined by assay-based typing. The repertoires were released in a freely available public database intended as a resource for research on the immune response to SARS-CoV-2. The prospective study material was composed of cDNA or gDNA derived from T cells, B-cell-depleted T cells, or PBMCs.

General study outcomes and caveats: Clinical and demographic metadata were provided uncurated, with the amount varying by source and participant.

Remarks on this clone: The antigen it binds to is not known. No qualities accompany the bases; no much larger clone lies one base away.

The immunoSEQ Assay, a bias-controlled multiplex PCR, was used to amplify TCRbeta CDR3 regions from genomic DNA. Concerning the study's data processing: The number of nucleated cells in each sample was estimated from the amplification of reference gene primers within the assay. To quantify the absolute abundance of each unique TCRbeta CDR3 rearrangement, sequence reads were collapsed and filtered. For each sample, productive Simpson clonality was calculated as the square root of Simpson's diversity index across productive rearrangements. Entries here come from immuneACCESS through TCRdb and include only in-frame sequences with V and J called. Some clones fail to appear in such tables; in the studies checked, an unresolved V gene covers under half of the shortfall, and the cause of the remainder is unknown. The V and J calls and clone size come from that table; D and trimming were worked out from the DNA. Within this sample are over 250,000 clones, with about 88% of them counted one time only. Jointly, the top ten make up 1.4% to 1.5% of the sample.

The germline V end is reduced by 1 base and the J end by 5 bases; junction bases left unmatched: 10. The CDR3, cysteine through phenylalanine, is 16 amino acids long. Left in the record is the CDR3 DNA by itself, 48 bases read in frame from the first base. In the germline V gene, CDR1 corresponds to LGHNA and CDR2 to YSLEER. At one collaborating source in Seattle, patients were enrolled during active infection and were followed longitudinally through the course of disease. Whole blood was collected in K2EDTA tubes by collaborating institutions according to the institutions' own protocols. For TCRbeta analysis, collaborators shipped samples as frozen whole blood, isolated PBMCs, or DNA extracted from either of those sample types.

The sequenced sample consisted of peripheral blood. Rearrangement joined TRBV4-3 to TRBJ2-7; 8 central bases correspond to TRBD1. The sequence was collected from a human donor with COVID-19, enrolled during active disease. The donor label of this sample is uncertain. In nucleotides, the sequence is TGCGCCAGCAGCCAAGGTCCTAACAGGGGGAGCGACGAGCAGTACTTC. Its amino acids are CASSQGPNRGSDEQYF.